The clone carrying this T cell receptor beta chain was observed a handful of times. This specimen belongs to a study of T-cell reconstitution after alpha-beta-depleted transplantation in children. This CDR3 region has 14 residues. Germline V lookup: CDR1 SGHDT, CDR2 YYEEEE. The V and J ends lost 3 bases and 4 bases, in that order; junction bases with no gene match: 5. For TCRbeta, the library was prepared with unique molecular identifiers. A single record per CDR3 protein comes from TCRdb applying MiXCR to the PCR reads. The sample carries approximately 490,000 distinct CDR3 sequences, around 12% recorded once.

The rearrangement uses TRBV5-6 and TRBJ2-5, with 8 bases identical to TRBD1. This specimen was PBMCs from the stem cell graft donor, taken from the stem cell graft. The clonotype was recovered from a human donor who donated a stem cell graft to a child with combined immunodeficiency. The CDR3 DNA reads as TGTGCCAGCAGCTCGACAGGGGTGGCAGAGACCCAGTACTTC. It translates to CASSSTGVAETQYF.